This record looks at one T cell receptor (beta chain) sequence and its context. The sample comes from a study of blood T cell repertoires in COVID-19. The wider study: From T cells, B-cell-depleted T cells, or PBMCs came the material, which was cDNA or gDNA.

Germline assignment: CDR1 KGHSH and CDR2 LQKENI. After removal of 4 bases from V and 6 bases from J, the junction contained 2 bases not matched to a gene. CDR3 length: 13 residues. Authors' methods: Using reference gene primer amplification, nucleated cell counts were estimated. The table came from immunoSEQ multiplex PCR; TCRdb's copy has only in-frame clones and leaves some out. That table furnishes V, J and clone size, whereas the DNA furnished D and trimming. The sample has roughly 120,000 clones, around 80% seen once; the top ten hold less than 9%. The sequence derives from a man aged 65 to 85 with active or convalescent COVID-19. The material sequenced was peripheral blood. The chain links TRBV18 to TRBJ1-2, with 10 positions matching TRBD1. The CDR3 here is CASSRGTGDGYTF. CDR3 DNA sequence: TGTGCCAGCTCACGGGGGACAGGGGATGGCTACACCTTC.